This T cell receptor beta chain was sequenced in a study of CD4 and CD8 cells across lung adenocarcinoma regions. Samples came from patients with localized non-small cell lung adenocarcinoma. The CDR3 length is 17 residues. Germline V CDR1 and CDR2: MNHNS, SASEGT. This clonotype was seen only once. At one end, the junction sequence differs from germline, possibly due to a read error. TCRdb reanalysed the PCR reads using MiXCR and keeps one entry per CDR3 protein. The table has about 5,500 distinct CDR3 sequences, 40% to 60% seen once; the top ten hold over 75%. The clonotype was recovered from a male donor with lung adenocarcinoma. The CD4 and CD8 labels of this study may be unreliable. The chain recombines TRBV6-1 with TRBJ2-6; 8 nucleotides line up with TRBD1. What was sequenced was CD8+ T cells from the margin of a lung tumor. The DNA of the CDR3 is TGTGCCAGCAGTCCCGGGACAGGCAGCTCTGGGGCCAACGTCCTGTCCTTC. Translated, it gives CASSPGTGSSGANVLSF.